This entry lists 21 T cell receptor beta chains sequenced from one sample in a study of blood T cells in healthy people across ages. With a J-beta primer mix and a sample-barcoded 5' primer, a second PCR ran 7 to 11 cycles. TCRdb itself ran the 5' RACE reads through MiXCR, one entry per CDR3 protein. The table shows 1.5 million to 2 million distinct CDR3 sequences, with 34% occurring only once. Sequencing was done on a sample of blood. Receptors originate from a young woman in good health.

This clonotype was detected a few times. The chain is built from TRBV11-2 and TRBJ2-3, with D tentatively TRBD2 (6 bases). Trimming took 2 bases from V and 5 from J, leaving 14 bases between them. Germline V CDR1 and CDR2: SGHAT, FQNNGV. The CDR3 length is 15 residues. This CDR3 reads CASSLSGDRGDTQYF. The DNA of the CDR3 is TGTGCCAGCAGCTTATCGGGGGACCGGGGAGATACGCAGTATTTT.

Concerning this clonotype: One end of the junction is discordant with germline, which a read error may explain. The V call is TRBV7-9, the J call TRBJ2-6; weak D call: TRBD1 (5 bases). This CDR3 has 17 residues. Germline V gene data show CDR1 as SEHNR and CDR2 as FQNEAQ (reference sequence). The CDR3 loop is CASSLSPRNSGANVRTF. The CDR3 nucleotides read TGTGCCAGCAGCTTATCTCCGAGGAACTCTGGGGCCAACGTCCGGACTTTC.

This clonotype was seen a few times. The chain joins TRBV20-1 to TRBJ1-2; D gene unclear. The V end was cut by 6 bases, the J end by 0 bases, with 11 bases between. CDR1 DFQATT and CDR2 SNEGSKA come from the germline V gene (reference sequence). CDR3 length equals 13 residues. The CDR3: CSARAHPNYGYTF. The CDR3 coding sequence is TGCAGTGCCCGAGCTCATCCTAACTATGGCTACACCTTC.

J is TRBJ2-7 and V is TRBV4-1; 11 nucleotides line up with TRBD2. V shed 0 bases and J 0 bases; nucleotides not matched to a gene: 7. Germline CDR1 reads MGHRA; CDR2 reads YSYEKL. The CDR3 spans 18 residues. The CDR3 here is CASSQDLLAGDLSYEQYF. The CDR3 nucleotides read TGCGCCAGCAGCCAAGATCTACTAGCGGGGGACCTCTCCTACGAGCAGTACTTC.

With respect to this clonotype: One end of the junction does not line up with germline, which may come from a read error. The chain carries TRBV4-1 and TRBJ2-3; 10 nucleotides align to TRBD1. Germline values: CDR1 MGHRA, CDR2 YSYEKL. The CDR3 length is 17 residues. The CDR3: CVSSHTGDRGTPDTQYF. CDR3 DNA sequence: TGCGTCAGCAGCCATACGGGGGACAGGGGTACCCCAGATACGCAGTATTTT.

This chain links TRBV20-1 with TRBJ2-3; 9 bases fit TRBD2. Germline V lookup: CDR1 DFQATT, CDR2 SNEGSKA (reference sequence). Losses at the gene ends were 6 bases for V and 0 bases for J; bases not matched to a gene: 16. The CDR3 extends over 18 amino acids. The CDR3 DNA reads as TGCAGTGCCGAAACTAGCGGGTACGTTATCGGAAGCACAGATACGCAGTATTTT. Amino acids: CSAETSGYVIGSTDTQYF.

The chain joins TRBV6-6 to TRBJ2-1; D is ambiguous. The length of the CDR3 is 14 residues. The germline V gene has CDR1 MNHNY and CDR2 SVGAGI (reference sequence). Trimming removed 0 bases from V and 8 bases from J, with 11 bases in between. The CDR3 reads CASSYSTHWDEQFF. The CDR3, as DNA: TGTGCCAGCAGTTACTCGACACACTGGGATGAGCAGTTCTTC.

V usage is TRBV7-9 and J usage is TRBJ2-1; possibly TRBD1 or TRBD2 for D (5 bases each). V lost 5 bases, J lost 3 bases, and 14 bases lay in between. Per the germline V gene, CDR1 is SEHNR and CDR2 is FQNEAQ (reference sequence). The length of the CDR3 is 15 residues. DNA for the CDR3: TGTGCCAGCAGCCCAAGGGACCGAAACTACAATGAGCAGTTCTTC. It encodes CASSPRDRNYNEQFF.

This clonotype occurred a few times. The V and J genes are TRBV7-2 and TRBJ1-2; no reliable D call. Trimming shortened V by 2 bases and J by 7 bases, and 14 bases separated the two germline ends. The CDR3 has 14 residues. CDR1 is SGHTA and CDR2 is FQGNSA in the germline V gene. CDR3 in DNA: TGTGCCAGCAGCTTAAAGCCGTGGACCTTTGGCTACACCTTC. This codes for CASSLKPWTFGYTF.

CDR3 DNA: TGTGCCTGGAGTGTAAACCAACCAGGGCAGTTCTTC. Amino acid sequence: CAWSVNQPGQFF. The chain links TRBV30 to TRBJ2-1; D not certain. V was trimmed by 0 bases and J by 12 bases, leaving 12 bases between them. Germline CDR1 is GTSNPN and CDR2 is SVGIG (reference sequence). The CDR3 spans 12 residues.

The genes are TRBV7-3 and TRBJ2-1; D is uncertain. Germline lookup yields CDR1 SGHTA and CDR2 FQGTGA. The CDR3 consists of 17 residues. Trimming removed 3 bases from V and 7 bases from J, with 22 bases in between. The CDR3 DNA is TGTGCCAGCAGCTTTTATGGCACCCGGTCCGTGGGAAATGAGCAGTTCTTC. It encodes CASSFYGTRSVGNEQFF. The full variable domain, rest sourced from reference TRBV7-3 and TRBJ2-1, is GAGVSQTPSNKVTEKGKYVELRCDPISGHTALYWYRQSLGQGPEFLIYFQGTGAADDSGLPNDRFFAVRPEGSVSTLKIQRTERGDSAVYLCASSFYGTRSVGNEQFFGPGTRLTVL.

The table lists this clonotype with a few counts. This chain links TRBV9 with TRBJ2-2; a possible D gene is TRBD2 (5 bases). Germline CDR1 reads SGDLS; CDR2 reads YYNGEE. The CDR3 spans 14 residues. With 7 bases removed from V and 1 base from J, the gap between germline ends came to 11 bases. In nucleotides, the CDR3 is TGTGCCAGCCACCGGGATCAGAACACCGGGGAGCTGTTTTTT. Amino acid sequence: CASHRDQNTGELFF.

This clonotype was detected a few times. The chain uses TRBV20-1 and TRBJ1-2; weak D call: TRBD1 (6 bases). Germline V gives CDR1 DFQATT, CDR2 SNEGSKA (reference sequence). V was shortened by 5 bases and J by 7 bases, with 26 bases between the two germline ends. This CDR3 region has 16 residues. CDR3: CSAARKRNRAVRGYTF. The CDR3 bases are TGCAGTGCTGCCCGAAAGAGGAACAGGGCAGTCCGTGGCTACACCTTC.

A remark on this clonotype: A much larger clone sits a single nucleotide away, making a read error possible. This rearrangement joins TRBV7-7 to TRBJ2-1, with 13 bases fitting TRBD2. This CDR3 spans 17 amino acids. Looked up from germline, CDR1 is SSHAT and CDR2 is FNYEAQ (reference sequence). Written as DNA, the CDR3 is TGTGCCAGCAGCCGGGGACTAGCGGGAACATCTTACAATGAGCGGTTCTTC. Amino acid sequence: CASSRGLAGTSYNERFF.

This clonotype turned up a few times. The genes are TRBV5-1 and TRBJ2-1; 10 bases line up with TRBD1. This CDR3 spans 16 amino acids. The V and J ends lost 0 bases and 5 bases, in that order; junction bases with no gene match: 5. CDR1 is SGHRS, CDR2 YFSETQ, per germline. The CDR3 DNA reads TGCGCCAGCAGCTTGGGCACCGGGACAGGGGACAATGAGCAGTTCTTC. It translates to CASSLGTGTGDNEQFF.

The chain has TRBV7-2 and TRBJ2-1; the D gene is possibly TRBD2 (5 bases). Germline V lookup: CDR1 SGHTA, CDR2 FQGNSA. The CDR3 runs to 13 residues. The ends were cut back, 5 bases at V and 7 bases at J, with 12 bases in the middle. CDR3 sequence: CASSRTVFNEQFF. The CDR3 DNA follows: TGTGCCAGCAGCAGGACTGTGTTTAATGAGCAGTTCTTC.

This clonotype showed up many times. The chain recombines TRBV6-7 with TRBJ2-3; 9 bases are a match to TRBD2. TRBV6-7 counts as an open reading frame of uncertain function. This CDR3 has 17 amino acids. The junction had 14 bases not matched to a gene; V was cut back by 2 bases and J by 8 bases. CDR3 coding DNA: TGTGCCAGCAGTTACCATGTGACTAGCGGAGGATGGGCTACGCAGTATTTT. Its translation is CASSYHVTSGGWATQYF.

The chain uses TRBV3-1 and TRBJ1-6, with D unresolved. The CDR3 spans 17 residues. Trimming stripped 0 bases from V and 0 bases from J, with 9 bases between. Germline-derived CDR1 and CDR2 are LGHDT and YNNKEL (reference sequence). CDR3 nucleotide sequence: TGTGCCAGCAGCCAAGATCAAAGGAGCTCCTATAATTCACCCCTCCACTTT. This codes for CASSQDQRSSYNSPLHF.

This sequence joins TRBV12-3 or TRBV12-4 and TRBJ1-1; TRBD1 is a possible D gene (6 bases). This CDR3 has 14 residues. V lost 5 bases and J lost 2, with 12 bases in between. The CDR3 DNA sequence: TGTGCCAGCAGTACAGGGCCCATAAACACTGAAGCTTTCTTT. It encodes CASSTGPINTEAFF.

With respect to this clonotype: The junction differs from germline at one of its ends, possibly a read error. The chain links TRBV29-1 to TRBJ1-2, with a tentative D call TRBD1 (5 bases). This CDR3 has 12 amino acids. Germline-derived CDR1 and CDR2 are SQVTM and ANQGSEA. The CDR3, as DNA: TGCAGCGCCCTGAAGGGGCTGGCTGGCTACACTTTC. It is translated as CSALKGLAGYTF.

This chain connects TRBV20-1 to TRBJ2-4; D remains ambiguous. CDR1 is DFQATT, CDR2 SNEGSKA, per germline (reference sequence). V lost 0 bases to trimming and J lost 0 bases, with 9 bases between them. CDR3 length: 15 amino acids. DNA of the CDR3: TGCAGTGCTAGAGATCTAAGCCTAGCCAAAAACATTCAGTACTTC. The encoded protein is CSARDLSLAKNIQYF.